Sequencing of this T cell receptor (beta chain) was carried out in a study of shared clonotypes between healthy human individuals (dated by TCRdb to 2018 to 2021). Regarding the complete study: A couple of women and three men aged 18 to 49 years were included in the cohort. For each donor, CD4 naive and CD4 memory were each run on three plates, CD8 naive on two plates, and CD8 memory on one plate. To estimate repertoire size and how much clonotypes are shared between individuals, the study performed deep sequencing of blood TCR repertoires from roughly five healthy adults. To increase sequencing depth and limit assay-specific biases, different laboratories used diverse techniques to prepare libraries and sequence TCR repertoires. Leukapheresis yielded between about 0.85 and 9.5 billion PBMCs per donor.

Donors were healthy HIV-negative adults with no recently reported acute infections or vaccinations. Only Caucasian adults living in Nashville, Tennessee, USA were represented among the donors. CD4+ T cells were enriched through magnetic negative selection, after which naive cells were positively selected on CD45RA and the remaining negative fraction served as the memory subset. Blood was obtained by leukapheresis, after which PBMCs were separated by Ficoll-Histopaque density gradient centrifugation and cryopreserved in liquid nitrogen vapor phase. Analytical flow cytometry was used to check the purity and quantity of every magnetically sorted T cell population. Genomic DNA was isolated from each sorted fraction and quantified by UV absorbance on a Nanodrop 2000c. Broader findings and caveats from the paper: Across a few donors, approximately 5% of naive CD4, roughly 3.4% of naive CD8, about 2.3% of memory CD4, and roughly 0.4% of memory CD8 clonotypes were shared. Sampling was restricted to blood, and TCR repertoires in tissues likely differ from the TCR repertoires found in blood. Estimated clonotype richness was generally larger for naive than for memory subsets. Based on pairwise subsampling, the degree of clonotype sharing among donors was expected to be affected by sequencing depth. Clonotypes shared by all four sorted-subset donors showed higher generation probabilities than non-shared clonotypes. Because the study included only a small number of donors, the genetic and exposure-history diversity represented was limited. Rarefaction of sorted-subset datasets indicated incomplete sequencing despite the large sequencing depth.

TCR CDR3 regions were amplified from genomic DNA by multiplex PCR using the deep immunoSEQ assay. For each cell subset, the extracted genomic DNA was distributed evenly across all wells of several immunoSEQ 96-well plates, and each plate served as one replicate. For sorted subsets, approximately 210 ng of genomic DNA, equivalent to some 30,000 T cell genomes, went into each replicate PCR. Purified libraries were quantified with a Qubit 3.0 fluorometer, sized on a Bioanalyzer 2100, and re-quantified with the KAPA Library Quantification kit. Every immunoSEQ 96-well plate was sequenced on a separate single-read 150-cycle Illumina NextSeq 550 flow cell. The study's processing was this. Because the immunoSEQ output held only junctional sequences and lacked quality scores, the filtering could not match the filtering applied to full-length reads. To assign V/J genes and CDR3, sequences were annotated using PyIR, a Python wrapper for IgBLAST v1.9, with IMGT germline references. Reads were filtered out if the reads had weak V/J assignments (E-value above 1e-6), no CDR3, stop codons, out-of-frame junctions, or ambiguous translated residues. V3J clonotypes were defined by identical inferred V gene, J gene, and CDR3 amino acid sequence. Percentage overlap between repertoires was computed as shared unique clonotypes divided by the size of the smaller repertoire. Richness of each repertoire was evaluated using RTK rarefaction, the Chao1 estimator, and Recon v2.1 estimates of unobserved clonotypes. Generation probabilities for all TCRbeta clonotypes obtained by the gDNA method from a handful of donors were computed using OLGA. TCRdb took over this immuneACCESS table, retaining in-frame rearrangements with V and J assigned. Such tables are incomplete; in checked studies, under half of the missing clones stem from an unresolved V gene, and the remainder is unexplained. The V and J calls and clone size were taken over from that table, and D and trimming were inferred from the DNA. Here the sample has roughly 2.4 million clones; around 95% occur a single time. The top ten hold around 0.13% of the sample.

This clone was recorded once. What this receptor recognizes is not known. Base qualities were left out, and no much larger clone turns up one base away. V was cut back by 2 bases and J by 7 bases, leaving a gap of 7 bases between them. Including the terminal cysteine and phenylalanine, the CDR3 comprises 12 residues. The retained sequence is limited to the CDR3, 36 bases, with the frame set at the first base. CDR1 and CDR2 were assigned from the germline V gene as SGHRS and YFSETQ. Material for sequencing was naive CD4+ T cells sorted from blood. What the cell subset or site label conveys for this sample: CD45RA+ positively selected. Recombination linked TRBV5-1 to TRBJ2-1, with an unclear D gene assignment. This sequence was found in a young man in good health. The encoded CDR3 is CASSLPTNEQFF. The nucleotide sequence reads TGCGCCAGCAGCTTACCCACAAATGAGCAGTTCTTC.